The rows below give T cell receptor beta chains drawn from one sample of a study of T cell clones after liver transplantation. Produced via immunoSEQ multiplex PCR; TCRdb's table is partial and in-frame only. The top ten clones hold around 2.5% of a sample with 35,000 to 45,000 clones, roughly 86% of them seen once. Specimen: CD4+ T cells from blood, collected 24 months after liver transplant. All receptors derive from a human patient who received a liver transplant. The graft donor may account for some of the T cells. The CDR3 runs from the conserved cysteine through the conserved F or W. Each record gives: clone size, J gene, D gene, V gene, CDR3 DNA, CDR3 protein. D genes are given only for firm matches. Rows may omit the clone size; those that give it use once, few, many or a size class.

abundance: -; j_gene: TRBJ2-7; d_gene: -; v_gene: TRBV28; CDR3nt: TGTGCCAGCCCCTCCGGGGATCCCCCCTACGAGCAGTACTTC; CDR3aa: CASPSGDPPYEQYF
abundance: -; j_gene: TRBJ1-1; d_gene: -; v_gene: TRBV12-5; CDR3nt: TGTGCTAGTGGTTTAGCCCCTACGAACACTGAAGCTTTCTTT; CDR3aa: CASGLAPTNTEAFF
abundance: once; j_gene: TRBJ2-7; d_gene: TRBD2; v_gene: TRBV7-2; CDR3nt: TGTGCCAGCAGCTCCACCCCAGCCAACAGCGGGGGATTCTACGAGCAGTACTTC; CDR3aa: CASSSTPANSGGFYEQYF
abundance: -; j_gene: TRBJ1-3; d_gene: TRBD1; v_gene: TRBV5-6; CDR3nt: TGTGCCAGCAGCTTCGGACAGGGAGGAAACACCATATATTTT; CDR3aa: CASSFGQGGNTIYF
abundance: -; j_gene: TRBJ2-3; d_gene: -; v_gene: TRBV6-6; CDR3nt: TGTGCCAGCAGTTACGATATAGGCACAGATACGCAGTATTTT; CDR3aa: CASSYDIGTDTQYF
abundance: -; j_gene: TRBJ2-7; d_gene: TRBD1; v_gene: TRBV6-5; CDR3nt: TGTGCCAGCAGCGGCGACAGGGGACCTTACGAGCAGTACTTC; CDR3aa: CASSGDRGPYEQYF
abundance: once; j_gene: TRBJ1-1; d_gene: -; v_gene: TRBV6-5; CDR3nt: TGTGCCAGCAGTTACTCGTTGGCGAGCACTGAAGCTTTCTTT; CDR3aa: CASSYSLASTEAFF
abundance: -; j_gene: TRBJ1-2; d_gene: TRBD1; v_gene: TRBV4-1; CDR3nt: TGCGCCAGCAGCCAGGGCGACAGGGGGAACTATGGCTACACCTTC; CDR3aa: CASSQGDRGNYGYTF
abundance: -; j_gene: TRBJ1-5; d_gene: -; v_gene: TRBV5-3; CDR3nt: TGTGCCAGAAGCTTTCAATGGGTTTATAGCAATCAGCCCCAGCATTTT; CDR3aa: CARSFQWVYSNQPQHF
abundance: -; j_gene: TRBJ2-3; d_gene: -; v_gene: TRBV7-3; CDR3nt: TGTGCCAGCAGCTTAAGACCCTTAGGGAGCACAGATACGCAGTATTTT; CDR3aa: CASSLRPLGSTDTQYF
abundance: -; j_gene: TRBJ1-1; d_gene: -; v_gene: TRBV28; CDR3nt: TGTGCCAGCAGTTTATTAAGGGCCGGGACTGAAGCTTTCTTT; CDR3aa: CASSLLRAGTEAFF
abundance: -; j_gene: TRBJ1-4; d_gene: -; v_gene: TRBV7-2; CDR3nt: TGTGCCAGCAGCGGGGCGGTAGACACTAATGAAAAACTGTTTTTT; CDR3aa: CASSGAVDTNEKLFF
abundance: once; j_gene: TRBJ2-3; d_gene: TRBD2; v_gene: TRBV7-2; CDR3nt: TGTGCCAGCAGCGGGACTAGCGGGGGGGTATACACAGATACGCAGTATTTT; CDR3aa: CASSGTSGGVYTDTQYF
abundance: -; j_gene: TRBJ1-3; d_gene: TRBD1; v_gene: TRBV5-1; CDR3nt: TGCGCCAGCAGCCCGGACAGGTCTGGAAACACCATATATTTT; CDR3aa: CASSPDRSGNTIYF
abundance: once; j_gene: TRBJ2-2; d_gene: TRBD2; v_gene: TRBV28; CDR3nt: TGTGCCAGCAGCCCTTTTGGGACTAGCGGGGGGGAGCTGTTTTTT; CDR3aa: CASSPFGTSGGELFF
abundance: -; j_gene: TRBJ1-1; d_gene: -; v_gene: TRBV7-3; CDR3nt: TGTGCCAGCAGCTTGGGAGGTGGGGCTGAAGCTTTCTTT; CDR3aa: CASSLGGGAEAFF
abundance: -; j_gene: TRBJ1-5; d_gene: TRBD1; v_gene: TRBV28; CDR3nt: TGTGCCAGCAGCTCTCTTCAGGGGGGCATGGAGCCCCAGCATTTT; CDR3aa: CASSSLQGGMEPQHF
abundance: -; j_gene: TRBJ1-2; d_gene: -; v_gene: TRBV11-2; CDR3nt: TGTGCCAGCAGCTCCCGACTGACAGCTAACTATGGCTACACCTTC; CDR3aa: CASSSRLTANYGYTF
abundance: -; j_gene: TRBJ2-3; d_gene: -; v_gene: TRBV6-1; CDR3nt: TGTGCCAGCAGTGGGCAGGCTGGGGCCGATACGCAGTATTTT; CDR3aa: CASSGQAGADTQYF
abundance: -; j_gene: TRBJ2-2; d_gene: -; v_gene: TRBV14; CDR3nt: TGTGCCAGCAGCCCGAGGGTAGCCGGGGAGCTGTTTTTT; CDR3aa: CASSPRVAGELFF
abundance: -; j_gene: TRBJ1-3; d_gene: -; v_gene: TRBV19; CDR3nt: TGTGCCAGCTCCGCGGGGGGTACTGGAAACACCATATATTTT; CDR3aa: CASSAGGTGNTIYF
abundance: -; j_gene: TRBJ2-5; d_gene: TRBD2; v_gene: TRBV6-1; CDR3nt: TGTGCCAGCAGTGAACCGCTAGCGGGGCGCCAAGAGACCCAGTACTTC; CDR3aa: CASSEPLAGRQETQYF
abundance: -; j_gene: TRBJ1-5; d_gene: TRBD1; v_gene: TRBV5-1; CDR3nt: TGCGCCAGCAGCCCAGGACAGGCCAATCAGCCCCAGCATTTT; CDR3aa: CASSPGQANQPQHF
abundance: -; j_gene: TRBJ1-1; d_gene: -; v_gene: TRBV7-3; CDR3nt: TGTGCCAGCAGCTTAACCGATCTTAGTGAAGCTTTCTTT; CDR3aa: CASSLTDLSEAFF
abundance: few; j_gene: TRBJ2-7; d_gene: -; v_gene: TRBV28; CDR3nt: TGTGCCAGCAGTTTGATTAGCAGAGGCGAGCAGTACTTC; CDR3aa: CASSLISRGEQYF
abundance: few; j_gene: TRBJ1-6; d_gene: -; v_gene: TRBV14; CDR3nt: TGTGCCAGCAGCCAAGGGGGCGGGGGAGCAAATTCACCCCTCCACTTT; CDR3aa: CASSQGGGGANSPLHF
abundance: -; j_gene: TRBJ1-5; d_gene: -; v_gene: TRBV7-2; CDR3nt: TGTGCCAGCAGCTTACCACAGGGATGGCCCCAGCATTTT; CDR3aa: CASSLPQGWPQHF
abundance: few; j_gene: TRBJ1-3; d_gene: -; v_gene: TRBV9; CDR3nt: TGTGCCAGCAGCGTAGGGGATGGAAACACCATATATTTT; CDR3aa: CASSVGDGNTIYF
abundance: -; j_gene: TRBJ1-3; d_gene: -; v_gene: TRBV19; CDR3nt: TGTGCCACCTCTAAGGATCTCGGACGGTTCGGCTCTGGAAACACCATATATTTT; CDR3aa: CATSKDLGRFGSGNTIYF
abundance: -; j_gene: TRBJ1-5; d_gene: TRBD1; v_gene: TRBV7-2; CDR3nt: TGTGCCAGCAGCTTATGGGGAGGGGGCGTTCAGCCCCAGCATTTT; CDR3aa: CASSLWGGGVQPQHF
abundance: -; j_gene: TRBJ1-2; d_gene: TRBD1; v_gene: TRBV14; CDR3nt: TGTGCCAGCAGCCAAGTGGTAGGGGGCCATGGCTACACCTTC; CDR3aa: CASSQVVGGHGYTF
abundance: -; j_gene: TRBJ2-6; d_gene: -; v_gene: TRBV27; CDR3nt: TGTGCCAGCACAAGGACTGGGGCCAACGTCCTGACTTTC; CDR3aa: CASTRTGANVLTF
abundance: once; j_gene: TRBJ1-1; d_gene: TRBD1; v_gene: TRBV7-9; CDR3nt: TGTGCCAGCAGCTTAGCAGGAGGACAGGGAGCCACTGAAGCTTTCTTT; CDR3aa: CASSLAGGQGATEAFF
abundance: -; j_gene: TRBJ1-5; d_gene: TRBD1; v_gene: TRBV7-2; CDR3nt: TGTGCCAGCAGCTCCCGGACAGGGCCTAGCAATCAGCCCCAGCATTTT; CDR3aa: CASSSRTGPSNQPQHF
abundance: -; j_gene: TRBJ2-1; d_gene: TRBD2; v_gene: TRBV19; CDR3nt: TGTGCCAGTAGTACACTAGCGGGAGTGGGCAATGAGCAGTTCTTC; CDR3aa: CASSTLAGVGNEQFF
abundance: few; j_gene: TRBJ1-5; d_gene: -; v_gene: TRBV6-1; CDR3nt: TGTGCCAGCAGCTTCTCCGGTAGCAATCAGCCCCAGCATTTT; CDR3aa: CASSFSGSNQPQHF
abundance: -; j_gene: TRBJ1-2; d_gene: TRBD1; v_gene: TRBV5-5; CDR3nt: TGTGCCAGCAGCTTGGAGGGGGCCGGTGGCTACACCTTC; CDR3aa: CASSLEGAGGYTF
abundance: -; j_gene: TRBJ2-3; d_gene: TRBD2; v_gene: TRBV14; CDR3nt: TGTGCCAGCAGCCAGTCTAGCGGGAGCACAGATACGCAGTATTTT; CDR3aa: CASSQSSGSTDTQYF
abundance: few; j_gene: TRBJ2-5; d_gene: -; v_gene: TRBV6-5; CDR3nt: TGTGCCAGCAGTTACACCGGGACGGTTCAAGAGACCCAGTACTTC; CDR3aa: CASSYTGTVQETQYF
abundance: -; j_gene: TRBJ2-5; d_gene: TRBD2; v_gene: TRBV27; CDR3nt: TGTGCCAGCAGTTTACGGCTAGCGGGGGGGGAAGAGACCCAGTACTTC; CDR3aa: CASSLRLAGGEETQYF
abundance: -; j_gene: TRBJ2-1; d_gene: -; v_gene: TRBV5-1; CDR3nt: TGCGCCAGCAGCTTGGGCCAGGCGGTTCTCAATGAGCAGTTCTTC; CDR3aa: CASSLGQAVLNEQFF
abundance: -; j_gene: TRBJ2-5; d_gene: -; v_gene: TRBV6-1; CDR3nt: TGTGCCAGCAGTGAAGGAGGACCCGTAGAGACCCAGTACTTC; CDR3aa: CASSEGGPVETQYF
abundance: once; j_gene: TRBJ2-3; d_gene: -; v_gene: TRBV5-1; CDR3nt: TGCGCCAGTACCGACAGGTCTGCAGATACGCAGTATTTT; CDR3aa: CASTDRSADTQYF
abundance: -; j_gene: TRBJ2-7; d_gene: -; v_gene: TRBV6-1; CDR3nt: TGTGCCAGCAGCGAGTACGAGCAGTACTTC; CDR3aa: CASSEYEQYF
abundance: -; j_gene: TRBJ1-5; d_gene: -; v_gene: TRBV5-1; CDR3nt: TGCGCCAGCAGCTTGGGGGGGCAGGATCAGCCCCAGCATTTT; CDR3aa: CASSLGGQDQPQHF
abundance: -; j_gene: TRBJ2-2; d_gene: -; v_gene: TRBV7-8; CDR3nt: TGTGCCAGCAGCTTCTTGGGGCAGACCACCGGGGAGCTGTTTTTT; CDR3aa: CASSFLGQTTGELFF
abundance: few; j_gene: TRBJ2-1; d_gene: -; v_gene: TRBV7-2; CDR3nt: TGTGCCAGCAGCTTAGATCGTTCCAGGGCTAATGAGCAGTTCTTC; CDR3aa: CASSLDRSRANEQFF
abundance: -; j_gene: TRBJ1-4; d_gene: TRBD1; v_gene: TRBV27; CDR3nt: TGTGCCAGCATCCGACGGGACAGGGGTCATGAGGGGGAAAAACTGTTTTTT; CDR3aa: CASIRRDRGHEGEKLFF